This TCR beta chain derives from a study of neoadjuvant nivolumab and ipilimumab in lung cancer. Study-wide results and limits: TCR richness and clonality were higher in tumors than adjacent uninvolved lung. Resected-tumor TCR richness correlated positively with pretherapy blood richness.

This clone was found a few times. Its antigen is unknown. This CDR3 spans 17 amino acids. The assay was immunoSEQ multiplex PCR, and TCRdb's table has in-frame clones only and misses some. The sample records 2,500 to 4,000 clones, 88% being singletons. The chain recombines TRBV21-1 with TRBJ1-1. TRBV21-1 is assigned pseudogene status. The specimen was tumor tissue, collected after neoadjuvant nivolumab, alone or with ipilimumab, at or shortly before surgery. The clonotype originates from an adult with non-small cell lung cancer. The DNA of the CDR3 is TGTGCCAGCAGCCAAAAGCGGGGGCAGGGTAAGGACACTGAAGCTTTCTTT. It is translated as CASSQKRGQGKDTEAFF.